The present T cell receptor beta chain was sequenced within a study of blood T cell repertoires in COVID-19. CDR1 is ENHRY and CDR2 is SYGVKD in the germline V gene. This CDR3 is 16 amino acids long. V was shortened by 2 bases and J by 3 bases, with 16 bases between the two germline ends. The protocol was immunoSEQ multiplex PCR, while the TCRdb copy is restricted to in-frame clones and leaves out a portion. The sample has some 220,000 clones; roughly 85% are singletons. Sequencing was carried out using PBMCs or T cells enriched from blood (not recorded which). The source of this sequence is a middle-aged woman with acute COVID-19. This rearrangement joins TRBV10-3 to TRBJ1-1; the D gene is possibly TRBD1 (5 bases). CDR3 residues: CAISELHGGLHTEAFF. As DNA, the CDR3 is TGTGCCATCAGTGAGCTCCACGGGGGTTTGCACACTGAAGCTTTCTTT.